The 17 T cell receptor beta chains below were found in one sample sequenced in a study of early T cells in non-severe SARS-CoV-2 infection. TCRdb used MiXCR to reprocess the 5' RACE reads, holding one entry per CDR3 protein. The sample has about 37,000 distinct CDR3 sequences; approximately 8.7% are singletons. The specimen was whole blood, collected at baseline. Receptor source: an adult who was a healthcare worker with PCR-confirmed SARS-CoV-2 infection or an uninfected control (not recorded which).

Ten or more counts support this clonotype. The chain couples TRBV7-9 to TRBJ2-5; D not resolved. This CDR3 contains 14 residues. The ends were cut back, 1 base at V and 2 bases at J, with 8 bases in the middle. Germline V gene data show CDR1 as SEHNR and CDR2 as FQNEAQ (reference sequence). Here the CDR3 reads CASSLEGKQETQYF. The DNA for the CDR3 is TGTGCCAGCAGCTTAGAGGGTAAACAAGAGACCCAGTACTTC.

Ten or more counts support this clonotype. The rearrangement links TRBV5-8 to TRBJ1-2; D ambiguous. The CDR3 consists of 14 residues. Germline CDR1 is SGHTS and CDR2 is YDEGEE. V lost 4 bases and J lost 4, with 14 bases in between. The CDR3 is CASSPRWESYGYTF. CDR3 nucleotide sequence: TGTGCCAGCAGCCCCCGGTGGGAGAGCTATGGCTACACCTTC.

This rearrangement joins TRBV20-1 to TRBJ2-1; 12 nucleotides match TRBD2. V shed 1 base, J shed 0 bases, and the junction held 10 bases outside the gene matches. Germline-derived CDR1 and CDR2 are DFQATT and SNEGSKA (reference sequence). The CDR3 loop spans 19 amino acids. Written as DNA, the CDR3 is TGCAGTGCTAGAGTAAGGACTAGCGGGGACCTGCGCTCCTACAATGAGCAGTTCTTC. This gives the protein CSARVRTSGDLRSYNEQFF.

This clonotype has ten or more counts. The V and J genes are TRBV6-4 and TRBJ2-3; no firm D call. The CDR3 consists of 17 residues. Germline lookup yields CDR1 MRHNA and CDR2 SNTAGT. V lost 0 bases and J lost 0, with 13 bases in between. Written as DNA, the CDR3 is TGTGCCAGCAGTGACTCGTCTCACCTAGATAGCACAGATACGCAGTATTTT. Amino acid sequence: CASSDSSHLDSTDTQYF.

This clonotype was seen a few times. The chain employs TRBV25-1 and TRBJ2-7; TRBD1 matches at 7 bases. J gave up 4 bases and V 2 bases, and 5 bases lay outside the gene matches. CDR1 is MGHDK and CDR2 is SYGVNS in the germline V gene. This CDR3 is built from 14 residues. The CDR3 sequence: CASSELEQGYEQYF. The DNA of the CDR3 is TGTGCCAGCAGTGAACTCGAACAGGGGTACGAGCAGTACTTC.

V and J are TRBV6-5 and TRBJ2-7; TRBD1 might be the D (7 bases). The CDR3 loop spans 14 amino acids. Trimming shortened V by 6 bases and J by 3 bases, and 15 bases separated the two germline ends. Germline V gene lookup returns CDR1 MNHEY and CDR2 SVGAGI. The CDR3 DNA follows: TGTGCCAGCAGCGTCCGTCAGGGGGGCTACGAGCAGTACTTC. This sequence encodes CASSVRQGGYEQYF.

V gene TRBV2 combines with J gene TRBJ2-6; D remains ambiguous. Germline assignment: CDR1 SNHLY and CDR2 FYNNEI. Trimming took off 6 bases at V and 0 bases at J, with 12 bases between the two ends. The CDR3 spans 16 residues. CDR3 protein: CASSPSTRSGANVLTF. The CDR3 DNA follows: TGTGCCAGCAGCCCCTCTACACGCTCTGGGGCCAACGTCCTGACTTTC.

This clonotype has a count of ten or more. V gene TRBV6-6 combines with J gene TRBJ2-1; 10 bases are shared with TRBD1. This CDR3 comprises 15 residues. The germline CDR1 and CDR2 sequences are MNHNY and SVGAGI (reference sequence). The ends lost 4 bases at V and 9 bases at J; junction bases unmatched: 9. The CDR3 here is CASSSPDRGLIEQFF. For the CDR3, the DNA is TGTGCCAGCAGTTCCCCCGACAGGGGGCTGATTGAGCAGTTCTTC.

Ten or more counts support this clonotype. The V call is TRBV10-1, the J call TRBJ2-5; 9 nucleotides match TRBD2. The germline CDR1 and CDR2 sequences are WNHNN and SYGVQD (reference sequence). V was pared by 4 bases and J by 5 bases, with 5 bases of the junction left unmatched. The CDR3 extends over 14 amino acids. CDR3 nucleotide sequence: TGCGCCAGCAGTGTGGGACTAGCCCAGGAGACCCAGTACTTC. Amino acids: CASSVGLAQETQYF.

The chain links TRBV27 to TRBJ2-7; D is ambiguous. Germline V lookup: CDR1 MNHEY, CDR2 SMNVEV (reference sequence). Trimming removed 2 bases at V and 4 bases at J, with 12 bases between. The CDR3 is 14 residues long. The CDR3 sequence is CASSLTAHTYEQYF. The CDR3 DNA reads as TGTGCCAGCAGTTTAACAGCCCACACTTACGAGCAGTACTTC.

This sequence joins TRBV11-2 and TRBJ2-3; the match to TRBD2 covers 12 bases. Germline values: CDR1 SGHAT, CDR2 FQNNGV. With V trimmed by 5 bases and J by 4 bases, 1 base remained unmatched. The CDR3 has 14 residues. The CDR3 is CASSLAGGPDTQYF. Here the CDR3 DNA reads TGTGCCAGCAGCCTAGCGGGGGGGCCAGATACGCAGTATTTT.

This clonotype was counted between two and nine times. This chain links TRBV12-3 or TRBV12-4 with TRBJ2-7; D may be TRBD1 or TRBD2 (6 bases each). The CDR3 runs to 13 residues. Between the trimmed V and J ends, which lost 6 bases and 5 bases, there was a span of 14 bases. The CDR3: CASSGGPGHEQYF. CDR3 sequence (DNA): TGTGCCAGCAGCGGGGGCCCCGGGCACGAGCAGTACTTC.

The CDR3 nucleotides are TGTGCCACCAGCAGAGATGGACAGGCCCCAGATACGCAGTATTTT. This sequence encodes CATSRDGQAPDTQYF. The rearrangement joins TRBV15 to TRBJ2-3; 7 nucleotides align to TRBD1. This CDR3 region has 15 residues. Germline loops: CDR1 LNHNV, CDR2 YYDKDF (reference sequence). The junction had 4 bases not matched to a gene; V was cut back by 0 bases and J by 4 bases.

The V gene is TRBV28, the J gene TRBJ2-3; 8 bases line up with TRBD2. Trimming took 2 bases from V and 4 from J; bases not matched to a gene: 8. The CDR3 covers 16 residues. From germline, CDR1 is MDHEN and CDR2 SYDVKM. CDR3 in amino acids: CASSLTRGGRADTQYF. In DNA form, the CDR3 reads TGTGCCAGCAGTTTAACACGGGGGGGCAGGGCAGATACGCAGTATTTT.

This clonotype was observed a handful of times. The chain employs TRBV6-1 and TRBJ1-3; D is unresolved. The V end lost 6 bases, the J end lost 1 base, and 7 bases lay between the germline ends. The CDR3 is 13 residues long. The germline CDR1 and CDR2 sequences are MNHNS and SASEGT. The CDR3 nucleotides read TGTGCCAGCAGACCGAATTCTGGAAACACCATATATTTT. Translated, it gives CASRPNSGNTIYF.

This clonotype appeared a few times. The gene calls are TRBV20-1 and TRBJ2-5; 11 positions agree with TRBD2. Germline CDR1 is DFQATT and CDR2 is SNEGSKA (reference sequence). Trimming took 3 bases from V and 2 from J; bases not matched to a gene: 2. The CDR3 runs 14 residues. In DNA, the CDR3 is TGCAGTGCTAGGGGGACTAGCGGTCAAGAGACCCAGTACTTC. Protein: CSARGTSGQETQYF.

This clonotype was seen repeatedly, ten times or more. This chain links TRBV7-2 with TRBJ2-3; D not resolved. The CDR3 length is 14 residues. Germline CDR1 is SGHTA and CDR2 is FQGNSA. Deletions cut 0 bases from V and 6 bases from J, with 10 bases between. In DNA form, the CDR3 reads TGTGCCAGCAGCTTAGCGGCTAGAGCGGATACGCAGTATTTT. Protein product: CASSLAARADTQYF.